The 22 T cell receptor beta chains given below trace back to one sample, sequenced in a study of control samples from healthy donors and cancer patients. TCRdb's table, derived via immunoSEQ multiplex PCR, lists solely in-frame clones and lacks some. The sample lists fewer than 40,000 clones, approximately 93% occurring once. Material: PBMCs. The receptors shown here come from a man aged 40-49 years with colorectal cancer.

This clone was picked up one time. The chain has TRBV5-1 and TRBJ1-1, with D tentatively TRBD1 (5 bases). CDR3 size: 14 residues. With 4 bases removed from V and 4 bases from J, the gap between germline ends came to 14 bases. Germline CDR1 and CDR2: SGHRS and YFSETQ. This CDR3 is CASSGIPGRTEAFF. Here the CDR3 DNA reads TGCGCCAGCAGCGGCATTCCGGGACGCACTGAAGCTTTCTTT.

The chain recombines TRBV27 with TRBJ2-3, with D perhaps matching TRBD1 (5 bases). V dropped 3 bases and J dropped 2 bases, with 9 bases sitting between them. CDR3 length: 14 residues. Per germline, CDR1 MNHEY and CDR2 SMNVEV (reference sequence). The CDR3 DNA follows: TGTGCCAGCAGTTTGGGGCTTAACACAGATACGCAGTATTTT. Translating gives CASSLGLNTDTQYF.

This chain uses TRBV7-3 with TRBJ1-4; TRBD1 matches 10 bases. Germline values: CDR1 SGHTA, CDR2 FQGTGA. This CDR3 has 15 amino acids. With 5 bases clipped from V and 7 bases from J, the junction kept 7 bases outside the gene matches. CDR3 sequence reads: CASSPSGTGAEKLFF. In DNA, the CDR3 is TGTGCCAGCAGCCCCAGTGGGACAGGGGCTGAAAAACTGTTTTTT.

This chain joins TRBV27 and TRBJ1-1; 7 bases agree with TRBD1. This CDR3 spans 13 amino acids. J gave up 5 bases and V 6 bases, and 6 bases lay outside the gene matches. Germline V gene sequence: CDR1 MNHEY, CDR2 SMNVEV (reference sequence). The CDR3 protein is CASRLQGWTEAFF. The DNA of the CDR3 is TGTGCCAGCAGATTACAGGGGTGGACTGAAGCTTTCTTT.

The V gene is TRBV11-2, the J gene TRBJ1-4; a possible D gene is TRBD1 (6 bases). The V end lost 3 bases, the J end lost 3 bases, and 11 bases lay between the germline ends. This CDR3 comprises 15 residues. Germline CDR1 is SGHAT and CDR2 is FQNNGV. CDR3: CASSFRGDPNEKLFF. In DNA form, the CDR3 reads TGTGCCAGCAGCTTTAGGGGGGACCCTAATGAAAAACTGTTTTTT. The full variable domain, in which reference TRBV11-2 and TRBJ1-4 provide the parts outside the CDR3, is EAGVAQSPRYKIIEKRQSVAFWCNPISGHATLYWYQQILGQGPKLLIQFQNNGVVDDSQLPKDRFSAERLKGVDSTLKIQPAKLEDSAVYLCASSFRGDPNEKLFFGSGTQLSVL.

J is TRBJ1-3 and V is TRBV11-3; 8 bases line up with TRBD1. The CDR3 contains 16 residues. V trimming: 5 bases; J trimming: 4 bases; junction bases outside the gene matches: 10. Looked up from germline, CDR1 is SGHNT and CDR2 is YENEEA. CDR3 in amino acids: CASSPRQGSYGNTIYF. The CDR3 region has the DNA TGTGCCAGCAGCCCACGACAGGGGTCGTACGGAAACACCATATATTTT. The complete variable domain, with remaining parts taken from reference TRBV11-3 and TRBJ1-3, reads EAGVVQSPRYKIIEKKQPVAFWCNPISGHNTLYWYLQNLGQGPELLIRYENEEAVDDSQLPKDRFSAERLKGVDSTLKIQPAELGDSAVYLCASSPRQGSYGNTIYFGEGSWLTVV.

The V call is TRBV10-2, the J call TRBJ2-1; 16 bases map to TRBD2. This CDR3 contains 18 residues. Germline V CDR1 and CDR2: WSHSY, SAAADI. V dropped 4 bases and J dropped 10; count of bases not matched to a gene: 13. CDR3 sequence: CASSGGIGTSGGAGEQFF. Here the CDR3 DNA reads TGCGCCAGCAGTGGTGGGATTGGGACTAGCGGGGGGGCTGGGGAGCAGTTCTTC.

Of note for this clone: One end of the junction is discordant with germline, which a read error may explain. The V call is TRBV6-1, the J call TRBJ1-2, with a possible D match to TRBD1 (6 bases). CDR3 length: 12 amino acids. Per the germline V gene, CDR1 is MNHNS and CDR2 is SASEGT. This CDR3 is CASSEAVGQASF. CDR3 coding DNA: TGTGCCAGCAGTGAAGCGGTGGGACAAGCCTCCTTC.

The chain employs TRBV6-5 and TRBJ1-4; 7 bases are a match to TRBD1. There are 13 residues in the CDR3. In germline, CDR1 is MNHEY, CDR2 SVGAGI. Trimming took 2 bases from V and 6 from J; bases not matched to a gene: 0. In nucleotides, the CDR3 is TGTGCCAGCAGTTACAGGGGGCATGAAAAACTGTTTTTT. It specifies CASSYRGHEKLFF.

This rearrangement joins TRBV4-1 to TRBJ1-5, with a weak D call TRBD1 (5 bases). The CDR3 is 15 amino acids. V lost 1 base to trimming and J lost 2 bases, with 9 bases between them. The V gene's germline CDR1 is MGHRA and CDR2 YSYEKL. CDR3 sequence: CASSQVRGGNQPQHF. The CDR3 region has the DNA TGCGCCAGCAGCCAAGTCCGGGGGGGCAATCAGCCCCAGCATTTT.

V and J are TRBV6-5 and TRBJ2-1; TRBD2 matches 9 bases. The V gene end was trimmed by 7 bases and the J gene end by 5 bases; junction bases not matched to a gene: 3. The CDR3 runs to 13 residues. Germline loops: CDR1 MNHEY, CDR2 SVGAGI. CDR3 loop: CASISGGNNEQFF. CDR3 DNA sequence: TGTGCCAGCATTAGCGGGGGAAACAATGAGCAGTTCTTC.

The rearrangement joins TRBV7-7 to TRBJ2-1; 7 positions agree with TRBD1. CDR3 length: 13 residues. Germline CDR1 SSHAT, CDR2 FNYEAQ (reference sequence). V gave up 5 bases and J gave up 6 bases; unmatched junction bases: 4. Here the CDR3 DNA reads TGTGCCAGCAGCCCGGGACAGTCCAATGAGCAGTTCTTC. The encoded protein is CASSPGQSNEQFF.

This clone was seen only once. The rearrangement uses TRBV7-9 and TRBJ1-2; D remains unclear. With 6 bases removed from V and 2 bases from J, the gap between germline ends came to 10 bases. Germline CDR1 is SEHNR and CDR2 is FQNEAQ (reference sequence). The CDR3 extends over 13 amino acids. This chain's CDR3 is CASSGAFNYGYTF. CDR3 nucleotides: TGTGCCAGCAGTGGAGCCTTCAACTATGGCTACACCTTC.

The V and J genes are TRBV6-4 and TRBJ1-1, with a tentative D call TRBD1 (5 bases). Germline V gives CDR1 MRHNA, CDR2 SNTAGT. The CDR3 is 11 residues long. Trimming removed 6 bases from V and 5 bases from J, with 7 bases in between. CDR3 sequence: CASRQGTEAFF. CDR3 coding DNA: TGTGCCAGCAGGCAGGGTACTGAAGCTTTCTTT.

V usage is TRBV6-2 or TRBV6-3 and J usage is TRBJ2-6, with 11 bases matching TRBD1. V was clipped by 2 bases and J by 0 bases; unmatched bases: 6. There are 19 residues in the CDR3. Per the germline V gene, CDR1 is MNHEY and CDR2 is SVGEGT. The CDR3, as DNA: TGTGCCAGCAGTTACATCTCGGGGACAGGGGGCTCTGGGGCCAACGTCCTGACTTTC. Its protein product is CASSYISGTGGSGANVLTF.

The genes are TRBV5-4 and TRBJ1-2; D unresolved. V was pared by 0 bases and J by 2 bases, with 11 bases between. CDR1 and CDR2 from the germline V gene are SGHNT and YYREEE (reference sequence). The CDR3 runs to 15 residues. The CDR3 coding sequence is TGTGCCAGCAGCTTGGGTGGAGGGTGGAACTATGGCTACACCTTC. Translating gives CASSLGGGWNYGYTF.

The chain combines TRBV19 with TRBJ2-3, with D uncertain. V shed 4 bases and J shed 6 bases, with 8 bases lying between them. CDR3 size: 12 residues. Germline CDR1 is LNHDA and CDR2 is SQIVND (reference sequence). For the CDR3, the DNA is TGTGCCAGTAGTACCTCTAGGGATACGCAGTATTTT. This sequence encodes CASSTSRDTQYF.

This clone showed up just once. The rearrangement joins TRBV11-3 to TRBJ1-1; 8 bases align to TRBD1. Looked up from germline, CDR1 is SGHNT and CDR2 is YENEEA. J was trimmed by 1 base and V by 4 bases; bases with no gene match: 2. This CDR3 has 14 amino acids. DNA for the CDR3: TGTGCCAGCAGCTCCGGACAGGGGAACACTGAAGCTTTCTTT. The encoded protein is CASSSGQGNTEAFF.

This chain joins TRBV3-1 (or the pseudogene TRBV3-2) and TRBJ1-6; 9 bases map to TRBD1. The CDR3 is 17 residues long. Germline CDR1 reads LGHDT; CDR2 reads YNNKEL (reference sequence). With V trimmed by 4 bases and J by 3 bases, 7 bases remained unmatched. CDR3: CASSLRQGGIYNSPLHF. Here the CDR3 DNA reads TGTGCCAGCAGCCTCCGACAGGGGGGCATCTATAATTCACCCCTCCACTTT.

The CDR3 nucleotides are TGTGCCACCGAAGCAGGGCATGGCTACACCTTC. It specifies CATEAGHGYTF. This sequence joins TRBV24-1 and TRBJ1-2; weak D call: TRBD1 (5 bases). The CDR3 loop spans 11 amino acids. Trimming took 9 bases from V and 6 from J, leaving 10 bases between them. Germline assignment: CDR1 KGHDR and CDR2 SFDVKD.

Only one count was recorded for this clone. As the CDR3 is not closed by the conserved phenylalanine or tryptophan, this likely results from a read error. The V and J genes are TRBV7-3 and TRBJ2-3; D uncertain. This CDR3 has 16 residues. Germline V lookup: CDR1 SGHTA, CDR2 FQGTGA. Between the trimmed V and J ends, which lost 2 bases and 1 base, there was a span of 13 bases. CDR3 coding DNA: TGTGCCAGCAGCTTATACCGTTCCCAAGGCACAGATACGCAGTATCTT. It encodes CASSLYRSQGTDTQYL.

The gene calls are TRBV4-1 and TRBJ2-1; 10 bases map to TRBD2. CDR1 and CDR2 from the germline V gene are MGHRA and YSYEKL. V was pared by 4 bases and J by 3 bases, with 0 bases of the junction left unmatched. This CDR3 is built from 14 residues. CDR3 nucleotide sequence: TGCGCCAGCAGCCGACTAGCGGGCTACAATGAGCAGTTCTTC. This codes for CASSRLAGYNEQFF.